A selection of T cell receptor beta chains follows, all from one sample in a study of blood T cell repertoires in COVID-19. Data came from immunoSEQ multiplex PCR; TCRdb stores just in-frame clones and leaves some out. The data contain around 200,000 clones, around four fifths of them singletons. The specimen was peripheral blood. Every receptor here comes from a man aged 50 or older with active or convalescent COVID-19. CDR3s include the opening cysteine and the closing phenylalanine or tryptophan. D genes are given only for firm matches. Not every row has a clone size; where given, it reads once, few, many or a size class.

size	J	D	V	DNA	CDR3
NA	TRBJ1-1	TRBD1	TRBV3-1/TRBV3-2	TGTGCCAGCAGCCAAAGGGGGCCAAACACTGAAGCTTTCTTT	CASSQRGPNTEAFF
NA	TRBJ1-3	NA	TRBV20-1	TGCAGTGCTAGTAGGGGCGCCTCGGCGGGAAACACCATATATTTT	CSASRGASAGNTIYF
NA	TRBJ1-4	TRBD1	TRBV18	TGTGCCAGCTCACCTCGACAGGGATTTAATGAAAAACTGTTTTTT	CASSPRQGFNEKLFF
NA	TRBJ1-2	NA	TRBV19	TGTGCCAGTAGTATAACGACAGGCAAGTCGTCTTATGGCTACACCTTC	CASSITTGKSSYGYTF
NA	TRBJ1-5	NA	TRBV15	TGTGCCACCAGCAGAGGCCCGGGGGATAGCAATCAGCCCCAGCATTTT	CATSRGPGDSNQPQHF
NA	TRBJ1-6	TRBD1	TRBV5-6	TGTGCCAGCAGCTTGGCCGGACAGGGTGCCTCACCCCTCCACTTT	CASSLAGQGASPLHF
NA	TRBJ1-4	TRBD1	TRBV7-8	TGTGCCAGCAGCTTAGAGGGCAGGGGGCCTACTAATGAAAAACTGTTTTTT	CASSLEGRGPTNEKLFF
NA	TRBJ1-1	NA	TRBV5-1	TGCGCCAGCAGCTTGTCAGGGGCGTTAACTGAAGCTTTCTTT	CASSLSGALTEAFF
NA	TRBJ1-1	NA	TRBV5-1	TGCGCCAGCAGCGGGGGCGTGGGGACTGAAGCTTTCTTT	CASSGGVGTEAFF
NA	TRBJ2-4	NA	TRBV6-5	TGTGCCAGCAGTTACTCGACAAAGCCAAAGAACATTCAGTACTTC	CASSYSTKPKNIQYF
NA	TRBJ2-1	TRBD2	TRBV3-1/TRBV3-2	TGTGCCAGCAGCCCAAGAAGGGAACTAGCGCCAAGATACAATGAGCAGTTCTTC	CASSPRRELAPRYNEQFF
NA	TRBJ1-1	NA	TRBV5-1	TGCGCCAGCAGCCCTTACGGAGGGGTCACTGAAGCTTTCTTT	CASSPYGGVTEAFF
NA	TRBJ1-1	NA	TRBV19	TGTGCCAGTATTAGGACAGCGAACACTGAAGCTTTCTTT	CASIRTANTEAFF
few	TRBJ1-2	NA	TRBV30	TGTGCCTGGAGTTTCTCAGTTGGCCAGGGAACTAACTATGGCTACACCTTC	CAWSFSVGQGTNYGYTF
NA	TRBJ1-2	NA	TRBV5-4	TGTGCCAGCAGCGCAGGGGAACTAAATGGCTACACCTTC	CASSAGELNGYTF
few	TRBJ1-1	NA	TRBV10-3	TGTGCCATCAGTGAGCACCCTGGGGGCCCGAACACTGAAGCTTTCTTT	CAISEHPGGPNTEAFF
NA	TRBJ2-5	TRBD2	TRBV30	TGTGCCTGGAGTGTAGACAGCGGGGGGGGAGAGACCCAGTACTTC	CAWSVDSGGGETQYF
NA	TRBJ1-1	NA	TRBV21-1	TGTGCCGCCTGCGTACAGGGAGTCGAACGGACTGAAGCTTTCTTT	CAACVQGVERTEAFF
NA	TRBJ2-1	TRBD2	TRBV19	TGTGCCAGTAGTATCCAAGGGCTAGCGGGGAACGATGAGCAGTTCTTC	CASSIQGLAGNDEQFF
NA	TRBJ2-2	NA	TRBV5-6	TGTGCCAGCAGCACATTCACCGGGGAGCTGTTTTTT	CASSTFTGELFF
few	TRBJ1-2	NA	TRBV30	TGTGCCTGGAGTGAGTCTGAGACTCGCTACACCTTC	CAWSESETRYTF
NA	TRBJ2-2	NA	TRBV7-9	TGTGCCAGCAGCTTTTATCTACCCACCGGGGAGCTGTTTTTT	CASSFYLPTGELFF
once	TRBJ1-2	TRBD1	TRBV18	TGTGCCAGCTCACCGGGACAGGACTATGGCTACACCTTC	CASSPGQDYGYTF
NA	TRBJ1-1	TRBD1	TRBV9	TGTGCCAGCAGCGTAGCCCCAGGGGGCACTGAAGCTTTCTTT	CASSVAPGGTEAFF
NA	TRBJ1-6	NA	TRBV30	TGTGCCTGGAGCTCAGGTGATTCACCCCTCCACTTT	CAWSSGDSPLHF
NA	TRBJ1-5	TRBD1	TRBV5-6	TGTGCCAGCAGCTTGGCGACAGGGGTGATTAATCAGCCCCAGCATTTT	CASSLATGVINQPQHF
NA	TRBJ2-1	TRBD2	TRBV7-9	TGTGCCAGCAGGCGGACTAGCGGGGGGTCGTACAATGAGCAGTTCTTC	CASRRTSGGSYNEQFF
NA	TRBJ2-1	TRBD1	TRBV24-1	TGTGCCACCAGTGCTCTGTCCGGGACAGGGCTCGATGAGCAGTTCTTC	CATSALSGTGLDEQFF
NA	TRBJ1-2	NA	TRBV27	TGTGCCAGCAGTCCCCTCGACAGCTATGGCTACACCTTC	CASSPLDSYGYTF
NA	TRBJ1-1	NA	TRBV7-2	TGTGCCAGCATCCAGGGAATCAACACTGAAGCTTTCTTT	CASIQGINTEAFF
NA	TRBJ2-3	TRBD2	TRBV9	TGTGCCAGCAGCCCCTGGACTAGCGGGAGGTATACCACAGATACGCAGTATTTT	CASSPWTSGRYTTDTQYF
NA	TRBJ1-1	NA	TRBV2	TGTGCCAGCAGCGAGGAAACAGGGTTATGGACTGTAGCTTTCTTT	CASSEETGLWTVAFF
NA	TRBJ1-1	NA	TRBV7-9	TGTGCCAGCAGCCAAACCCAGGGTAGCACTGAAGCTTTCTTT	CASSQTQGSTEAFF
NA	TRBJ1-1	NA	TRBV2	TGTGCCAGCACAGGGAACACTGAAGCTTTCTTT	CASTGNTEAFF
NA	TRBJ1-5	TRBD1	TRBV2	TGTGCCAGCAGCTACACAGGGGGCTCAGGCCAGCCCCAGCATTTT	CASSYTGGSGQPQHF
many	TRBJ1-1	TRBD1	TRBV4-2	TGTGCCAGCAGCCCGACAGGGGGTAGGGATGAAGCTTTCTTT	CASSPTGGRDEAFF
NA	TRBJ1-6	TRBD1	TRBV19	TGTGCCAGTAGTTGGGGACAGGGGAATTCACCCCTCCACTTT	CASSWGQGNSPLHF
few	TRBJ1-5	NA	TRBV13	TGTGCCAGCAGCGAGGCGGGACGCAATCAGCCCCAGCATTTT	CASSEAGRNQPQHF
NA	TRBJ1-1	NA	TRBV9	TGTGCCAGCAGCGTAGCTCAGATGAACACTGAAGCTTTCTTT	CASSVAQMNTEAFF
NA	TRBJ2-7	NA	TRBV3-1/TRBV3-2	TGTGCCAGCAGCCAAGTAAGACGGGCCTACGAGCAGTACTTC	CASSQVRRAYEQYF
NA	TRBJ1-2	NA	TRBV25-1	TGTGCCAGCAGTCGGTCCTATGGCTACACCTTC	CASSRSYGYTF
NA	TRBJ1-4	NA	TRBV18	TGTGCCAGCTCCCGCGGAAAGAGTGCAACTAATGAAAAACTGTTTTTT	CASSRGKSATNEKLFF
once	TRBJ2-3	NA	TRBV4-1	TGCGCCAGCAGCCAAGTCTGGAGACAGAACACAGATACGCAGTATTTT	CASSQVWRQNTDTQYF
NA	TRBJ2-1	TRBD1	TRBV7-2	TGTGCCAGCAGTCCCGGGACAGGGGGGGATGAGCAGTTCTTC	CASSPGTGGDEQFF
NA	TRBJ2-1	TRBD2	TRBV2	TGTGCCAGCAGTGAAGCGGGACTAGCGGGGGCCTACAATGAGCAGTTCTTC	CASSEAGLAGAYNEQFF